These T cell receptor beta chains were read from a single sample in a study of shared clonotypes between healthy human individuals. The method was immunoSEQ multiplex PCR; TCRdb's version includes in-frame clones alone and lacks a portion of them. The data show hundreds of thousands of clones, roughly 72% seen once. Sequenced: PBMCs. The source is a woman aged 35 to 49 in good health. Some clones in this sample may be carry-over from other donors' samples. Each CDR3 is given with its conserved first and last residue. The D gene is left open where the match is weak. Not all rows give a size; the values are once, few, many and, for expanded clones, a class.

v_call,clone_size,j_call,d_call,cdr3_nt,cdr3_aa
TRBV28,-,TRBJ1-5,TRBD1,TGTGCCAGCAGCCGAGACAGGGAGAGTTATCAGCCCCAGCATTTT,CASSRDRESYQPQHF
TRBV5-4,-,TRBJ2-6,-,TGTGCCAGCAGCCCGCCATCTGGGGCCAACGTCCTGACTTTC,CASSPPSGANVLTF
TRBV11-2,few,TRBJ2-7,-,TGTGCCAGCAGCTTAGATGGTGGGGACCCCTACGAGCAGTACTTC,CASSLDGGDPYEQYF
TRBV4-1,-,TRBJ2-7,TRBD2,TGCGCCAGCAGCCCGACTAGCGGAGCCTACGAGCAGTACTTC,CASSPTSGAYEQYF
TRBV30,-,TRBJ1-2,-,TGTGCCTGGAAAGGGCGAAACAGGGATGGCTACACCTTC,CAWKGRNRDGYTF
TRBV28,-,TRBJ1-5,-,TGTGCCAGCAGTTTTAGGGTCAATCAGCCCCAGCATTTT,CASSFRVNQPQHF
TRBV30,few,TRBJ2-7,-,TGTGCCTGGAGTCCTACGGGGTACGAGCAGTACTTC,CAWSPTGYEQYF
TRBV28,-,TRBJ2-7,TRBD2,TGTGCCAGCCGTGAGGGGCGGGAGACGTACTTC,CASREGRETYF
TRBV28,-,TRBJ1-2,-,TGTGCCAGCAGCACTACATGGAAGAGGCCAGCCCTCGGAAACTATGGCTACACCTTC,CASSTTWKRPALGNYGYTF
TRBV2,few,TRBJ2-7,TRBD1,TGTGCCAGCAGTGAAGGTGGGACAGCCTCCTACGAGCAGTACTTC,CASSEGGTASYEQYF